Listed below are T cell receptor beta chains from one sample, sequenced in a study of human T cells and chemical hapten exposure. Each CDR3 protein gets one entry after TCRdb re-called the RACE reads with MiXCR. The repertoire has around 130,000 distinct CDR3 sequences, approximately 10% of them found once; the top ten carry roughly 1.6%. The sample comprised whole blood. These receptors all stem from a male donor in good health. Some clones in this sample may be carry-over from other donors' samples. CDR3s include the opening cysteine and the closing phenylalanine or tryptophan. D genes are given only for firm matches. The listing skips clone size in some rows; elsewhere it reads once, few, many or a size class.

clone_size,j_call,v_call,d_call,cdr3_aa,cdr3_nt
few,TRBJ2-7,TRBV4-3,TRBD1,CASSQITGAPYEQYF,TGCGCCAGCAGCCAGATTACAGGGGCCCCCTACGAGCAGTACTTC
NA,TRBJ1-4,TRBV7-2,TRBD1,CASRPDRVNGKLFF,TGTGCCAGCAGACCGGACAGGGTTAATGGAAAACTGTTTTTT
many,TRBJ2-7,TRBV28,NA,CASSLGGGLREQYF,TGTGCCAGCAGTTTAGGGGGGGGGCTGAGGGAGCAGTACTTC
many,TRBJ1-1,TRBV10-3,NA,CAISERGAGEAFF,TGTGCCATCAGTGAGCGGGGGGCCGGTGAAGCTTTCTTT
NA,TRBJ2-1,TRBV20-1,TRBD2,CSARLAGGPWDEQFF,TGCAGTGCCAGACTAGCGGGAGGGCCATGGGATGAGCAGTTCTTC
few,TRBJ1-3,TRBV5-6,NA,CASSIAGKRNSGNTIYF,TGTGCCAGCAGCATTGCAGGGAAGCGGAACTCTGGAAACACCATATATTTT
many,TRBJ2-7,TRBV12-3/TRBV12-4,NA,CASSLTQDYEQYF,TGTGCCAGCAGTTTAACACAAGACTACGAGCAGTACTTC
NA,TRBJ2-1,TRBV10-3,NA,CAISESPSASYNEQFF,TGTGCCATCAGTGAGTCCCCCTCCGCCTCCTACAATGAGCAGTTCTTC
few,TRBJ2-1,TRBV5-4,TRBD2,CASSPLDAGGPGNEQFF,TGTGCCAGCAGCCCCCTAGATGCGGGAGGGCCGGGGAATGAGCAGTTCTTC
few,TRBJ1-2,TRBV29-1,TRBD1,CSVDRQGAGGYTF,TGCAGCGTTGACAGACAGGGAGCGGGGGGCTACACCTTC
NA,TRBJ2-1,TRBV2,TRBD2,CASAGTSVLEQFF,TGTGCCAGCGCCGGGACTAGCGTTTTGGAGCAGTTCTTC
NA,TRBJ2-5,TRBV20-1,TRBD2,CSARDGTSGASYQETQYF,TGCAGTGCTAGAGATGGGACTAGCGGAGCTTCGTACCAAGAGACCCAGTACTTC
many,TRBJ1-1,TRBV29-1,NA,CSVETEDTEAFF,TGCAGCGTTGAAACAGAGGACACTGAAGCTTTCTTT
NA,TRBJ2-1,TRBV14,NA,CASTPHTGNEQFF,TGTGCCAGCACCCCCCATACAGGGAATGAGCAGTTCTTC
NA,TRBJ2-3,TRBV7-9,TRBD2,CASSDGTSGSLTDTQYF,TGTGCCAGCAGCGACGGGACTAGCGGGAGTCTAACAGATACGCAGTATTTT
many,TRBJ2-2,TRBV3-1,TRBD2,CASSQDRRGLGNTGELFF,TGTGCCAGCAGCCAAGATAGGAGGGGACTAGGAAACACCGGGGAGCTGTTTTTT
few,TRBJ1-1,TRBV20-1,NA,CSARDAAGSTEAFF,TGCAGTGCTAGAGATGCGGCAGGGAGTACTGAAGCTTTCTTT
many,TRBJ2-5,TRBV30,NA,CAWRDWKETQYF,TGTGCCTGGAGAGACTGGAAAGAGACCCAGTACTTC
few,TRBJ2-3,TRBV6-2/TRBV6-3,NA,CASSDAGGPSTDTQYF,TGTGCCAGCAGCGATGCCGGGGGCCCTAGCACAGATACGCAGTATTTT
few,TRBJ1-2,TRBV5-5,NA,CASSLDRANYGYTF,TGTGCCAGCAGCTTGGACAGAGCTAACTATGGCTACACCTTC
many,TRBJ2-1,TRBV3-1,NA,CASSHTSLGNEQFF,TGTGCCAGCAGCCATACTAGCTTAGGAAATGAGCAGTTCTTC
many,TRBJ1-5,TRBV12-3/TRBV12-4,TRBD1,CASSLPGQAGANQPQHF,TGTGCCAGCAGTTTACCGGGACAGGCAGGGGCGAATCAGCCCCAGCATTTT
few,TRBJ2-7,TRBV20-1,TRBD1,CSARDRLTGDIYEQYF,TGCAGTGCTAGAGATCGGTTAACAGGGGATATCTACGAGCAGTACTTC
many,TRBJ1-6,TRBV18,NA,CASSRNNSPLHF,TGTGCCAGCTCCCGGAATAATTCACCCCTCCACTTT
NA,TRBJ2-2,TRBV12-5,TRBD1,CASGLVLLQGVSNTGELFF,TGTGCTAGTGGTTTGGTACTCCTACAGGGGGTATCGAACACCGGGGAGCTGTTTTTT
NA,TRBJ2-7,TRBV4-1,NA,CASSQEGQTYEQYF,TGCGCCAGCAGCCAAGAGGGACAAACCTACGAGCAGTACTTC
few,TRBJ1-1,TRBV29-1,NA,CSVAKSTEAFF,TGCAGCGTTGCCAAGTCCACTGAAGCTTTCTTT
once,TRBJ2-7,TRBV5-1,TRBD1,CASSNRDRDYEQYF,TGCGCCAGCAGCAACCGGGACAGGGACTACGAGCAGTACTTC
few,TRBJ2-3,TRBV11-2,NA,CASSFLSGSGTDTQYF,TGTGCCAGCAGCTTCCTTTCGGGGTCGGGCACAGATACGCAGTATTTT
NA,TRBJ2-7,TRBV7-9,TRBD2,CASSLVRLAGVEQYF,TGTGCCAGCAGCTTAGTACGACTAGCGGGGGTCGAGCAGTACTTC
many,TRBJ2-7,TRBV2,TRBD1,CASSERDRDHEQYF,TGTGCCAGCAGTGAAAGGGACAGGGACCACGAGCAGTACTTC
many,TRBJ1-1,TRBV6-5,NA,CASSPRGPGTEAFF,TGTGCCAGCAGCCCGAGAGGGCCGGGCACTGAAGCTTTCTTT
few,TRBJ1-1,TRBV6-5,NA,CASNPGHPNTEAFF,TGTGCCAGCAACCCGGGACACCCGAACACTGAAGCTTTCTTT
few,TRBJ2-3,TRBV4-1,NA,CASSQDRPSGTDTQYF,TGCGCCAGCAGCCAAGATAGGCCTAGCGGCACAGATACGCAGTATTTT
many,TRBJ2-4,TRBV10-3,NA,CAASPGPENIQYF,TGTGCCGCCTCACCGGGTCCGGAGAACATTCAGTACTTC
few,TRBJ1-5,TRBV5-1,TRBD1,CASSPEGTGNNQPQHF,TGCGCCAGCAGCCCGGAGGGGACAGGGAACAATCAGCCCCAGCATTTT
NA,TRBJ2-3,TRBV25-1,NA,CASSDPGGSGTDTQYF,TGTGCCAGCAGTGACCCAGGGGGGTCGGGCACAGATACGCAGTATTTT